This T cell receptor beta chain was captured by sequencing in a study of blood T cells in healthy people across ages. This clonotype was observed a handful of times. Primers used in a second PCR of about 6 to 11 cycles were a sample-barcoded 5' primer and a J-beta primer mix. MiXCR, applied by TCRdb to the 5' RACE reads, yields one record per CDR3 protein. The sample has about 780,000 distinct CDR3 sequences; roughly 26% are singletons. The CDR3 extends over 13 amino acids. V lost 1 base and J lost 2, with 5 bases in between. This same sample was also part of a study on T cells of mothers and their children. That paper adds: Within related and unrelated pairs, thymic selection shapes TCR recombination output in a similar way.

The TCR comes from a boy between 10 and 17 years old in good health. Material: blood. The genes are TRBV12-3 or TRBV12-4 and TRBJ1-2, with D hard to call. The CDR3 here is CASSLGMNYGYTF. The CDR3 DNA follows: TGTGCCAGCAGTTTAGGAATGAACTATGGCTACACCTTC.